This is a list of T cell receptor beta chains from one sample in a study of spatial heterogeneity in lung cancer. TCRdb re-called the 5' RACE reads with MiXCR, one entry per CDR3 protein. In the table there are about 100,000 distinct CDR3 sequences, 3.5% to 5% of which are singletons. This material consisted of lung tumor tissue, taken at surgery. The receptors come from a male donor with early-stage non-small cell lung cancer. Both conserved end residues are part of each CDR3. Each record gives: D gene, V gene, CDR3 protein. The D gene is left open where the match is weak.

NA TRBV7-9 CASSPGPSNEQFF
NA TRBV6-5 CASSFLPPSPRMDTEAFF
NA TRBV7-9 CASSLNSGDNEQFF
NA TRBV2 CASSRGDEQYF
NA TRBV18 CASSLDGQGDQPQHF
NA TRBV27 CASSGTHTGELFF
NA TRBV7-9 CASSLGEVTVHEQFF
TRBD1 TRBV28 CASRTPGQGNHEQYF
NA TRBV6-6 CASSYNLYNEQFF
TRBD1 TRBV27 CASSSIRQGRPDEQYF
NA TRBV28 CASTWGQATEAFF
NA TRBV3-1 CASSQDRGLGEQYF
NA TRBV6-1 CASSETEEGAAGELFF
NA TRBV7-2 CASSMGSGALGSPLHF
NA TRBV20-1 CSAAGFGNTIYF
NA TRBV7-8 CASSPLGGFLFDEQFF
NA TRBV5-1 CASSLAAGAEFF
NA TRBV7-9 CASSPGGQYEQYF
TRBD2 TRBV28 CASSLGSGKAHEQYF
NA TRBV5-1 CASSLQLGPGELFF
NA TRBV28 CASSRTVTDTQYF
TRBD2 TRBV7-2 CASSLSTSVQTQYF
TRBD2 TRBV20-1 CSARGSSGGNNEQFF
NA TRBV19 CASSMGQPGRETQYF
TRBD1 TRBV6-5 CASSEGQMSGELFF
TRBD1 TRBV28 CASSRTGTGYGYTF
NA TRBV12-3/TRBV12-4 CASTLAGHNEQFF
TRBD1 TRBV6-5 CASSPGTDTEAFF
NA TRBV28 CASSFRWQALLEAFF
TRBD2 TRBV9 CASSPLAGEGDEQFF
NA TRBV5-1 CASRDGNTGELFF
NA TRBV7-5 CISVPEDLPQGAPNYGYTF
NA TRBV6-5 CASRRLGREYF
TRBD2 TRBV9 CASSVEAGGDTGELFF
NA TRBV15 CATSRAGDVRNIQYF
NA TRBV20-1 CSARDPGSRTEAFF
NA TRBV7-2 CASSLSTLADTQYF
NA TRBV6-1 CASSVGEAYEQYF
TRBD1 TRBV18 CASSPDRVGGELFF
NA TRBV7-9 CASSLGTLEVATNEKLFF
TRBD2 TRBV27 CASSLASGGYNEQFF
TRBD2 TRBV4-1 CASSRSYGGGAGEQFF
NA TRBV7-9 CASSLVGSLSYEQYF
NA TRBV28 CASSLGFGLRTGNTIHF
NA TRBV19 CASSMAIMNNQPQHF
NA TRBV12-3/TRBV12-4 CASRGGGFRAHQPQHF
TRBD2 TRBV5-1 CASSMGTSGRGADTQYF
TRBD2 TRBV29-1 CSGRTSGDTGELFF
NA TRBV9 CASSVVPTPSYEQYF